These T cell receptor beta chains were read from a single sample in a study of T cells in Graves' hyperthyroidism and ophthalmopathy. Via MiXCR, TCRdb re-called the multiplex PCR reads, giving one row per CDR3 protein. The sample includes approximately 330,000 distinct CDR3 sequences, 12% to 15% seen only once; the top ten take roughly 33%. Sequencing was performed on blood. The source is a woman in her 40s with Graves' ophthalmopathy. The CDR3 runs from the conserved cysteine through the conserved F or W. The D gene is left open where the match is weak. Rows give clone size only sometimes, using once, few, many, or a class for an expanded clone.

clone_size: many; v_call: TRBV28; d_call: TRBD2; j_call: TRBJ2-1; cdr3_length: 14; cdr3_aa: CASSSTGTSGEQFF; cdr3_nt: TGTGCCAGCAGTTCAACCGGGACTAGTGGTGAGCAGTTCTTC
clone_size: few; v_call: TRBV11-3; d_call: .; j_call: TRBJ1-1; cdr3_length: 15; cdr3_aa: CASSFESGVNTEAFF; cdr3_nt: TGTGCCAGCAGCTTTGAGTCGGGGGTGAACACTGAAGCTTTCTTT
clone_size: many; v_call: TRBV2; d_call: TRBD1; j_call: TRBJ2-3; cdr3_length: 14; cdr3_aa: CASRRDRVTDTQYF; cdr3_nt: TGTGCCAGCAGGCGGGACAGGGTAACAGATACGCAGTATTTT
clone_size: few; v_call: TRBV24-1; d_call: TRBD1; j_call: TRBJ2-1; cdr3_length: 19; cdr3_aa: CATSDPGQGRPSSYNEQFF; cdr3_nt: TGTGCCACCAGTGACCCGGGACAGGGTCGTCCGAGCTCCTACAATGAGCAGTTCTTC
clone_size: few; v_call: TRBV5-1; d_call: .; j_call: TRBJ1-6; cdr3_length: 18; cdr3_aa: CASSLQRSRSRSYSPLHF; cdr3_nt: TGCGCCAGCAGCTTGCAGCGGTCCAGGAGCCGCTCTTATTCACCCCTCCACTTT
clone_size: few; v_call: TRBV18; d_call: .; j_call: TRBJ2-7; cdr3_length: 16; cdr3_aa: CASSLNLREGENEQYF; cdr3_nt: TGTGCCAGCTCACTAAACCTGAGGGAAGGGGAAAACGAGCAGTACTTC
clone_size: many; v_call: TRBV11-2; d_call: .; j_call: TRBJ1-1; cdr3_length: 16; cdr3_aa: CASSSLLAQGNTEAFF; cdr3_nt: TGTGCCAGCAGCTCTTTGCTGGCCCAGGGGAACACTGAAGCTTTCTTT
clone_size: many; v_call: TRBV7-9; d_call: TRBD1; j_call: TRBJ1-4; cdr3_length: 13; cdr3_aa: CASNDRGDEKLFF; cdr3_nt: TGTGCCAGCAACGACAGGGGAGATGAAAAACTGTTTTTT
clone_size: many; v_call: TRBV2; d_call: .; j_call: TRBJ1-1; cdr3_length: 13; cdr3_aa: CASSEASWTEAFF; cdr3_nt: TGTGCCAGCAGTGAAGCGAGTTGGACTGAAGCTTTCTTT
clone_size: .; v_call: TRBV7-9; d_call: .; j_call: TRBJ2-5; cdr3_length: 15; cdr3_aa: CASSLSRGGEATQYF; cdr3_nt: TGTGCCAGCAGCTTAAGTAGGGGTGGTGAGGCGACCCAGTACTTC
clone_size: .; v_call: TRBV6-1; d_call: TRBD2; j_call: TRBJ2-2; cdr3_length: 15; cdr3_aa: CASSDLSGSTGELFF; cdr3_nt: TGTGCCAGCAGTGACCTTAGCGGGAGTACCGGGGAGCTGTTTTTT
clone_size: many; v_call: TRBV20-1; d_call: TRBD2; j_call: TRBJ2-7; cdr3_length: 14; cdr3_aa: CSARETSGTYEQYF; cdr3_nt: TGCAGTGCTAGAGAGACTAGCGGAACCTACGAGCAGTACTTC
clone_size: few; v_call: TRBV27; d_call: .; j_call: TRBJ1-6; cdr3_length: 14; cdr3_aa: CASSFQGPNSPLHF; cdr3_nt: TGTGCCAGCAGTTTTCAGGGCCCAAATTCACCCCTCCACTTT
clone_size: many; v_call: TRBV12-3/TRBV12-4; d_call: TRBD1; j_call: TRBJ1-1; cdr3_length: 12; cdr3_aa: CASRDRNTEAFF; cdr3_nt: TGTGCCAGCCGGGACAGAAACACTGAAGCTTTCTTT
clone_size: many; v_call: TRBV28; d_call: .; j_call: TRBJ1-1; cdr3_length: 11; cdr3_aa: CASRILLEAFF; cdr3_nt: TGTGCCAGCAGAATACTTCTTGAAGCTTTCTTT
clone_size: few; v_call: TRBV20-1; d_call: .; j_call: TRBJ2-1; cdr3_length: 18; cdr3_aa: CSAPLAGTSFRSYNEQFF; cdr3_nt: TGCAGTGCTCCCTTGGCCGGGACATCCTTTCGCTCCTACAATGAGCAGTTCTTC
clone_size: many; v_call: TRBV29-1; d_call: TRBD1; j_call: TRBJ2-7; cdr3_length: 15; cdr3_aa: CSVEDRDRGSYEQYF; cdr3_nt: TGCAGCGTTGAAGACCGGGACAGGGGCTCCTACGAGCAGTACTTC
clone_size: many; v_call: TRBV6-1; d_call: .; j_call: TRBJ2-7; cdr3_length: 15; cdr3_aa: CASRLGGPPTYEQYF; cdr3_nt: TGTGCCAGCAGACTTGGCGGCCCACCCACCTACGAGCAGTACTTC
clone_size: many; v_call: TRBV18; d_call: .; j_call: TRBJ2-3; cdr3_length: 14; cdr3_aa: CASSPSMTGDTQYF; cdr3_nt: TGTGCCAGCTCACCGTCTATGACGGGAGATACGCAGTATTTT
clone_size: .; v_call: TRBV3-1; d_call: .; j_call: TRBJ2-1; cdr3_length: 16; cdr3_aa: CASSHTGTVAQPEQFF; cdr3_nt: TGTGCCAGCAGCCATACAGGTACCGTGGCCCAACCTGAGCAGTTCTTC
clone_size: many; v_call: TRBV28; d_call: .; j_call: TRBJ1-5; cdr3_length: 16; cdr3_aa: CASSLLSLNSNQPQHF; cdr3_nt: TGTGCCAGCAGTTTATTATCCCTGAATAGCAATCAGCCCCAGCATTTT
clone_size: .; v_call: TRBV11-2; d_call: .; j_call: TRBJ2-7; cdr3_length: 15; cdr3_aa: CASSLNGGGTYEQYF; cdr3_nt: TGTGCCAGCAGCTTAAACGGGGGAGGCACCTACGAGCAGTACTTC
clone_size: .; v_call: TRBV12-3/TRBV12-4; d_call: .; j_call: TRBJ2-7; cdr3_length: 12; cdr3_aa: CASSLSPHEQYF; cdr3_nt: TGTGCCAGCAGTTTAAGTCCCCACGAGCAGTACTTC
clone_size: many; v_call: TRBV27; d_call: TRBD1; j_call: TRBJ2-7; cdr3_length: 14; cdr3_aa: CASSPLSQGSEQYF; cdr3_nt: TGTGCCAGCAGCCCCCTTTCACAGGGGTCCGAGCAGTACTTC
clone_size: .; v_call: TRBV24-1; d_call: .; j_call: TRBJ1-4; cdr3_length: 13; cdr3_aa: CATSDWDAGKLFF; cdr3_nt: TGTGCCACCAGTGACTGGGACGCCGGAAAACTGTTTTTT
clone_size: few; v_call: TRBV4-1; d_call: TRBD2; j_call: TRBJ2-3; cdr3_length: 15; cdr3_aa: CASSQASGGAVTQYF; cdr3_nt: TGCGCCAGCAGCCAGGCTAGCGGGGGGGCGGTTACGCAGTATTTT
clone_size: many; v_call: TRBV19; d_call: .; j_call: TRBJ2-1; cdr3_length: 15; cdr3_aa: CASSIRQGSYNEQFF; cdr3_nt: TGTGCCAGTAGTATACGGCAGGGGTCCTACAATGAGCAGTTCTTC
clone_size: many; v_call: TRBV12-3/TRBV12-4; d_call: TRBD2; j_call: TRBJ2-1; cdr3_length: 15; cdr3_aa: CASSFGGGAPIEQFF; cdr3_nt: TGTGCCAGCAGTTTCGGCGGGGGGGCCCCAATTGAGCAGTTCTTC
clone_size: many; v_call: TRBV3-1; d_call: .; j_call: TRBJ2-3; cdr3_length: 16; cdr3_aa: CASSQLGGGRADTQYF; cdr3_nt: TGTGCCAGCAGCCAACTCGGCGGCGGGCGTGCAGATACGCAGTATTTT
clone_size: few; v_call: TRBV6-1; d_call: TRBD1; j_call: TRBJ1-2; cdr3_length: 15; cdr3_aa: CASRGQGASSYGYTF; cdr3_nt: TGTGCCAGCCGGGGACAGGGGGCCTCTAGCTATGGCTACACCTTC
clone_size: many; v_call: TRBV28; d_call: TRBD1; j_call: TRBJ2-7; cdr3_length: 15; cdr3_aa: CASSSPRTGLYEQYF; cdr3_nt: TGTGCCAGCAGTTCCCCCCGGACAGGCTTGTACGAGCAGTACTTC
clone_size: many; v_call: TRBV28; d_call: .; j_call: TRBJ2-2; cdr3_length: 18; cdr3_aa: CASSTLTGLRTNTGELFF; cdr3_nt: TGTGCCAGCAGTACTCTAACGGGACTTCGAACCAACACCGGGGAGCTGTTTTTT
clone_size: many; v_call: TRBV12-3/TRBV12-4; d_call: .; j_call: TRBJ1-2; cdr3_length: 13; cdr3_aa: CASSFQVNYGYTF; cdr3_nt: TGTGCCAGCAGTTTCCAGGTTAACTATGGCTACACCTTC
clone_size: many; v_call: TRBV7-9; d_call: .; j_call: TRBJ2-5; cdr3_length: 13; cdr3_aa: CASSSQFVETQYF; cdr3_nt: TGTGCCAGCAGCTCCCAATTTGTCGAGACCCAGTACTTC
clone_size: .; v_call: TRBV18; d_call: .; j_call: TRBJ2-3; cdr3_length: 14; cdr3_aa: CASSPRGLGDTQYF; cdr3_nt: TGTGCCAGCTCACCACGGGGGCTCGGAGATACGCAGTATTTT
clone_size: few; v_call: TRBV5-1; d_call: TRBD2; j_call: TRBJ2-1; cdr3_length: 15; cdr3_aa: CASSLIGGGHNEQFF; cdr3_nt: TGCGCCAGCAGCTTGATAGGCGGGGGGCACAATGAGCAGTTCTTC
clone_size: once; v_call: TRBV5-1; d_call: TRBD2; j_call: TRBJ2-7; cdr3_length: 20; cdr3_aa: CASSLVPGLAGGSSSYEQYF; cdr3_nt: TGCGCCAGCAGCTTGGTACCGGGACTAGCGGGGGGATCAAGCTCCTACGAGCAGTACTTC
clone_size: many; v_call: TRBV25-1; d_call: TRBD1; j_call: TRBJ1-1; cdr3_length: 14; cdr3_aa: CASSESARGAEAFF; cdr3_nt: TGTGCCAGCAGTGAATCGGCCAGGGGGGCTGAAGCTTTCTTT
clone_size: .; v_call: TRBV7-8; d_call: .; j_call: TRBJ2-3; cdr3_length: 15; cdr3_aa: CASSQAGLGLDTQYF; cdr3_nt: TGCGCCAGCAGCCAAGCAGGGCTGGGCCTGGATACGCAGTATTTT
clone_size: .; v_call: TRBV12-3/TRBV12-4; d_call: TRBD1; j_call: TRBJ1-4; cdr3_length: 14; cdr3_aa: CASSLGQGDEKLFF; cdr3_nt: TGTGCCAGCAGTTTGGGACAGGGAGACGAAAAACTGTTTTTT
clone_size: .; v_call: TRBV28; d_call: TRBD1; j_call: TRBJ1-4; cdr3_length: 16; cdr3_aa: CASSSLSGTGGEKLFF; cdr3_nt: TGTGCCAGCAGCTCCCTCTCCGGGACAGGAGGTGAAAAACTGTTTTTT
clone_size: many; v_call: TRBV28; d_call: .; j_call: TRBJ2-7; cdr3_length: 12; cdr3_aa: CASSFPLYEQYF; cdr3_nt: TGTGCCAGCAGTTTCCCCCTCTACGAGCAGTACTTC
clone_size: many; v_call: TRBV28; d_call: TRBD2; j_call: TRBJ2-1; cdr3_length: 15; cdr3_aa: CASSRIAGGNNEQFF; cdr3_nt: TGTGCCAGCAGTCGTATAGCGGGAGGGAACAATGAGCAGTTCTTC